Presented here are 10 T cell receptor beta chains from one specimen sequenced in a study of T cell changes during pregnancy in multiple sclerosis. Only in-frame clones appear in the TCRdb table, and some are missing; sequencing was by immunoSEQ multiplex PCR. The table lists 35,000 or so clones, roughly 93% of them singletons. The sample consisted of peripheral blood, taken in the second trimester of pregnancy. These receptors were collected from a female donor in good health, enrolled as a control in a pregnancy study.

This rearrangement joins TRBV7-2 to TRBJ2-5; 7 bases match TRBD1. Germline CDR1 reads SGHTA; CDR2 reads FQGNSA. This CDR3 has 14 amino acids. Unmatched junction bases numbered 8, after V lost 5 bases and J lost 5 bases. CDR3 residues: CASSPEGAGETQYF. CDR3 bases: TGTGCCAGCAGCCCAGAGGGGGCAGGGGAGACCCAGTACTTC.

V usage is TRBV19 and J usage is TRBJ1-1, with no clear D. This CDR3 spans 12 amino acids. The V gene's germline CDR1 is LNHDA and CDR2 SQIVND (reference sequence). V lost 7 bases and J 3 bases, leaving 9 bases between the germline ends. CDR3 nucleotide sequence: TGTGCCAGTACCGACAAGTACACTGAAGCTTTCTTT. Protein: CASTDKYTEAFF.

V gene TRBV9 combines with J gene TRBJ2-1; 11 positions agree with TRBD2. J lost 7 bases, V lost 1 base, and 1 base had no gene match. CDR1 and CDR2 from the germline V gene are SGDLS and YYNGEE. The CDR3 spans 14 residues. This CDR3 is CASSVRTSGNEQFF. CDR3 nucleotides: TGTGCCAGCAGCGTAAGGACTAGCGGGAATGAGCAGTTCTTC. Variable domain in full (rest from reference TRBV9 and TRBJ2-1): DSGVTQTPKHLITATGQRVTLRCSPRSGDLSVYWYQQSLDQGLQFLIQYYNGEERAKGNILERFSAQQFPDLHSELNLSSLELGDSALYFCASSVRTSGNEQFFGPGTRLTVL.

This chain joins TRBV19 and TRBJ2-1, with 9 bases matching TRBD2. CDR1 and CDR2 from the germline V gene are LNHDA and SQIVND (reference sequence). V shed 3 bases and J 3 bases; nucleotides not matched to a gene: 3. The CDR3 runs to 15 residues. The CDR3 nucleotides read TGTGCCAGTAGTATTAGCGGGAGATTCTACAATGAGCAGTTCTTC. The encoded protein is CASSISGRFYNEQFF.

The genes are TRBV6-5 and TRBJ2-7; a weak D match, TRBD2 (5 bases). The germline V gene has CDR1 MNHEY and CDR2 SVGAGI. The V gene lost 5 bases and the J gene lost 0 bases, with 11 bases spanning the gap. CDR3 length equals 14 residues. CDR3 amino acids: CASSPAGPSYEQYF. In nucleotides, the CDR3 is TGTGCCAGCAGTCCTGCGGGCCCCTCCTACGAGCAGTACTTC.

CDR3 bases: TGTGCCAGTAGTATATCGGCAGGGGAACATGGAAACACCATATATTTT. The encoded protein is CASSISAGEHGNTIYF. The chain couples TRBV19 to TRBJ1-3, with D possibly TRBD1 on 6 matching bases. CDR1 and CDR2 (germline): LNHDA, SQIVND (reference sequence). V lost 2 bases and J lost 3, with 14 bases in between. This CDR3 is built from 16 residues.

This chain connects TRBV29-1 to TRBJ2-7; 13 bases match TRBD2. CDR3 length: 15 amino acids. Trimming at V came to 4 bases and at J to 6 bases, leaving 9 bases not matched to a gene. In germline, CDR1 is SQVTM, CDR2 ANQGSEA. The CDR3: CSVVGGTSGVSEQYF. CDR3 coding DNA: TGCAGCGTTGTTGGGGGGACTAGCGGGGTTAGCGAGCAGTACTTC.

This chain joins TRBV27 and TRBJ2-7; D is ambiguous. Trimming pared 4 bases from V and 2 bases from J, leaving 9 bases between. Germline V gene data show CDR1 as MNHEY and CDR2 as SMNVEV (reference sequence). CDR3 size: 13 residues. The CDR3 DNA reads as TGTGCCAGCAGTTACCTAAGTCCCTACGAGCAGTACTTC. Translation gives CASSYLSPYEQYF.

The chain links TRBV9 to TRBJ2-3; perhaps TRBD2 as D (5 bases). Trimming left V 5 bases short and J 8 bases short, with 9 bases between. Germline V gene data show CDR1 as SGDLS and CDR2 as YYNGEE. This CDR3 has 11 amino acids. The CDR3 spells CASRGSSTQYF. DNA for the CDR3: TGTGCCAGCAGGGGGAGTAGTACGCAGTATTTT.

The J gene is TRBJ1-5, the V gene TRBV21-1; TRBD1, the D gene given by the table, was not confirmed from the DNA. TRBV21-1 is recorded as a pseudogene. This CDR3 contains 11 residues. CDR3 loop: CASSKGRSQHF. The CDR3 bases are TGTGCCAGCAGCAAAGGCAGGTCCCAGCATTTT.